This T cell receptor (beta chain) was obtained from a study of a mutant IDH1 vaccine in newly diagnosed glioma. At the level of the study: Patients arrived already treated with radiotherapy, temozolomide, or both, most having had both.

Regarding the study as a whole: 80% to 95% of patients showed vaccine-induced immune responses across multiple MHC alleles.

Germline loops: CDR1 SGHTA, CDR2 FQGNSA. The CDR3 runs to 14 residues. V lost 1 base and J lost 7; bases outside the gene matches: 3. This clone was observed a single time. The target antigen is unknown. Data came from immunoSEQ multiplex PCR; TCRdb stores just in-frame clones and leaves some out. In the table there are around 40,000 clones, 80% to 85% of which are singletons. Sample time point: week 11, during vaccination. Topical imiquimod was applied with each vaccine dose, which held 300 ug of mutant IDH1 20-mer peptide. Donors harbored newly found WHO grade 3 or 4 IDH1-mutant, ATRX-lost astrocytomas.

This chain connects TRBV7-2 to TRBJ2-2; TRBD1 matches at 7 bases. The input for sequencing was PBMCs, taken from a glioma patient whose treatment included an IDH1 peptide vaccine. The source is a man in his forties with glioma. The CDR3 DNA is TGTGCCAGCAGCTTAGAGGGACAGTTCGGGGAGCTGTTTTTT. It codes for CASSLEGQFGELFF. The full variable domain, in which reference TRBV7-2 and TRBJ2-2 provide the parts outside the CDR3, is GAGVSQSPSNKVTEKGKDVELRCDPISGHTALYWYRQSLGQGLEFLIYFQGNSAPDKSGLPSDRFSAERTGGSVSTLTIQRTQQEDSAVYLCASSLEGQFGELFFGEGSRLTVL.